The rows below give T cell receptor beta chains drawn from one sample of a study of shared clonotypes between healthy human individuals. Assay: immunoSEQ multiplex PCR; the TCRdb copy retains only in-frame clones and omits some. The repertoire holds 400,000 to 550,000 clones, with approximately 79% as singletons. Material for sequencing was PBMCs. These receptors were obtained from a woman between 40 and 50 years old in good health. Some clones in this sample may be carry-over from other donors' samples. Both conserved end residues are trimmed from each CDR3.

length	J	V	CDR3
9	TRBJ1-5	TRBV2	ASSERVTQH
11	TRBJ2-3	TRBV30	AWSQDNTDTQY
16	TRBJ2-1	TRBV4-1	ASSQEGLAGVQSGEQF
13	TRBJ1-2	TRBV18	ASSPLGTGSSGYT
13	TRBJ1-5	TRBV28	ASSRWGASNQPQH
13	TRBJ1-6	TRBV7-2	ASSSRQGGNSPLH
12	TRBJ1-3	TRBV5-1	ASSLAGTGNTIY
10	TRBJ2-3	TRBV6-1	ASRSQGETQY
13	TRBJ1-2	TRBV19	ATAPITGGGYGYT
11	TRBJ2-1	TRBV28	ASRGPLYNEQF
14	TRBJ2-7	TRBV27	ASSPKAGTISYEQY
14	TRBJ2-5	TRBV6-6	ASSYSSGFNGETQY
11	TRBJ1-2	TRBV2	ASSVGFNYGYT
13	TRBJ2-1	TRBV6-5	ASSYEPVTYNEQF
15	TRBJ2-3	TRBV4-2	ASSQGGLADKWDTQY
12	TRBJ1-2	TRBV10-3	AIGSPGFAYGYT
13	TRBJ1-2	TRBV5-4	ASSPAGTGDYGYT
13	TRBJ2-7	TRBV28	ASIAAGTTRYEQY
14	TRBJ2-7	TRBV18	ASSPPRRVGSYEQY
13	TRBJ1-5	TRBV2	ASSERVWGNQPQH
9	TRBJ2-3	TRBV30	AWNLRDTQY
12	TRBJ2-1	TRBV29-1	SSMGRASYNEQF
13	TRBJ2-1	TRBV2	ASSPGLAGDNEQF
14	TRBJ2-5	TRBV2	ASSERLAGAGETQY
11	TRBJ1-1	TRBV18	ASSRPTGAEAF
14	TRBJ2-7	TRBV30	AWSPPGWQGTYEQY
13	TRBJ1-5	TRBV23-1	ASSQFRIGHQPQH
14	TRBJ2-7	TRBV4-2	ASSQGPGQGEREQY
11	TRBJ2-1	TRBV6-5	ASRAAGPSREF
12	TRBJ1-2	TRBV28	ASSFVRTGGGYT
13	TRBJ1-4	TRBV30	AWSGPGQRNEKLF
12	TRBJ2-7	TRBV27	ASSSQGFGREQY
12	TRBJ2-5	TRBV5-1	ASSLGLGTETQY
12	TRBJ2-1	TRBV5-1	ASSLDPTGAEQF
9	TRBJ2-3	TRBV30	AWTQTDTQY
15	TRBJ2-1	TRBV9	ASSAGRRAFLGNEQF
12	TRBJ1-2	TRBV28	ASSLGEGANGYT
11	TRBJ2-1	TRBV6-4	ASSEIDTNEQF
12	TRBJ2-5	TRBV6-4	ASSDGDTQETQY
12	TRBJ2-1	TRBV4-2	ASSQTGAYNEQF
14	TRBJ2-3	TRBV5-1	ASSSGTSGLTDTQY
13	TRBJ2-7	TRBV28	ASSPPGPTTYEQY
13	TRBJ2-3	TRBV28	ASRSTSGSRDTQY
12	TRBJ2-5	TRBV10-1	ASSEARAQETQY
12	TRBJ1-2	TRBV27	ASSTLGGRSGYT
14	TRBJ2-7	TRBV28	ASSLFVGGDSHRQY
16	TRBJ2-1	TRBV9	ASSSRVGKKYSYNEQF
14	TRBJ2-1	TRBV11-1	ASSTTTRPNSNEQF
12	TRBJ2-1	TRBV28	ASSLGGGPREQF
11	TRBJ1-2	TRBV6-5	ASREQGLGGYT
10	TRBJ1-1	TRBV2	ASRQGVTEAF
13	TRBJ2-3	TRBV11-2	ASSRGDPSTDTQY
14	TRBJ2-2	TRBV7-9	ASSPRLAVNTGELF
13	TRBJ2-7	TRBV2	ASSPGAQGAYEQY